This T cell receptor (beta chain) comes out of a study of CD8 T cell repertoires and HIV-1 epitope variants. In the case of this clone: Antigen unknown.

Data came from immunoSEQ multiplex PCR; TCRdb stores just in-frame clones and leaves some out. This sample has under 6,000 clones; about 67% occur once, and the top ten carry 41%. Germline V CDR1 and CDR2: LNHDA, SQIVND (reference sequence). The CDR3 spans 16 residues. V was clipped by 3 bases and J by 6 bases; unmatched bases: 10. The receptor was derived from a male donor with HIV. The chain couples TRBV19 to TRBJ1-2; 10 bases agree with TRBD1. The sequenced sample consisted of cultured CD8+ T cells derived from PBMCs. The CDR3 DNA follows: TGTGCCAGTAGTATCTTGGGGACAGGGGACGTCAATGGCTACACCTTC. Translation gives CASSILGTGDVNGYTF.